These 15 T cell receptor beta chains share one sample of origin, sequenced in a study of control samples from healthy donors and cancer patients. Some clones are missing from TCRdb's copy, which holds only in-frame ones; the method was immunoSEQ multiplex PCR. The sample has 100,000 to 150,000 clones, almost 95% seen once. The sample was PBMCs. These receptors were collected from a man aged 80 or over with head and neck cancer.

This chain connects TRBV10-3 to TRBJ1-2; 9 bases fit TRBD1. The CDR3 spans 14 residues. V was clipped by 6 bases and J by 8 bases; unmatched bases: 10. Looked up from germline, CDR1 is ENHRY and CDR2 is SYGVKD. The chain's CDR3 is CAIRPQGAEGGYTF. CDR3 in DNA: TGTGCCATCAGGCCACAGGGGGCTGAGGGGGGCTACACCTTC.

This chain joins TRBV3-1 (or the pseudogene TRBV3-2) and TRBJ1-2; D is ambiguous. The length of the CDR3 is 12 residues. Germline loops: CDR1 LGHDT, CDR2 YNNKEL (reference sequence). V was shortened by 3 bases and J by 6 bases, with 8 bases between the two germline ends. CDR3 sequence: CASSQDTDGYTF. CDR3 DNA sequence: TGTGCCAGCAGCCAGGATACGGATGGCTACACCTTC.

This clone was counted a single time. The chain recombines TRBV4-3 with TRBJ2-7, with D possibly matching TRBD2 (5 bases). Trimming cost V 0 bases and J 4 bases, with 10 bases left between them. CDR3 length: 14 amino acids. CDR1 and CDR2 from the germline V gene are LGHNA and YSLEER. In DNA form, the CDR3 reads TGCGCCAGCAGCCAAGATTACCGGGGATACGAGCAGTACTTC. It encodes CASSQDYRGYEQYF.

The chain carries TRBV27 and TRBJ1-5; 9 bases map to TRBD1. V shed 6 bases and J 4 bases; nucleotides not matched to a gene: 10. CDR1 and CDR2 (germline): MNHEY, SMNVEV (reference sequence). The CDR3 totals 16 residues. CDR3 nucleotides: TGTGCCAGCAGCCTAGGGGGACAGGGATTTAATCAGCCCCAGCATTTT. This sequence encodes CASSLGGQGFNQPQHF.

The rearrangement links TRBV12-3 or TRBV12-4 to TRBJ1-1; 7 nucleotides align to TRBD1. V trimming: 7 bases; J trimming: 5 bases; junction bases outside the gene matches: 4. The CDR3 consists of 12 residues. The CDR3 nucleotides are TGTGCCAGCATCCTACAGGGGACTGAAGCTTTCTTT. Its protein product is CASILQGTEAFF.

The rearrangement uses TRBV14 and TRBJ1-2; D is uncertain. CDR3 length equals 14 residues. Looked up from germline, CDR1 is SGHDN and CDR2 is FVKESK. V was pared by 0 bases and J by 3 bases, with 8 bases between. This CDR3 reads CASSQENSYYGYTF. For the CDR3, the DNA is TGTGCCAGCAGCCAAGAGAACAGCTACTATGGCTACACCTTC.

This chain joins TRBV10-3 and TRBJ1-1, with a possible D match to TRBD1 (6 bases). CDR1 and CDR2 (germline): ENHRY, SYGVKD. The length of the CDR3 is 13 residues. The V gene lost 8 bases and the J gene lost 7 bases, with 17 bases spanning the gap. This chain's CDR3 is CAIRWGVQGEAFF. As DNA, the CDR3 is TGTGCCATCCGCTGGGGGGTACAGGGTGAAGCTTTCTTT.

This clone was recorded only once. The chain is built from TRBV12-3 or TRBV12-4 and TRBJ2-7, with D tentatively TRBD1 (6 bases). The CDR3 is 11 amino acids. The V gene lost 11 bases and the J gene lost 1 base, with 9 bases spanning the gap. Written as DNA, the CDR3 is TGTGCCCCCAGGGGATCCTACGAGCAGTACTTC. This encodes CAPRGSYEQYF.

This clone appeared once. CDR3 protein: CASSSGQGGTEAFF. As DNA, the CDR3 is TGCGCCAGCAGCTCCGGACAGGGGGGGACTGAAGCTTTCTTT. The gene calls are TRBV5-1 and TRBJ1-1; TRBD1 matches 10 bases. With V trimmed by 3 bases and J by 5 bases, 4 bases remained unmatched. In germline, CDR1 is SGHRS, CDR2 YFSETQ. This CDR3 is 14 amino acids long.

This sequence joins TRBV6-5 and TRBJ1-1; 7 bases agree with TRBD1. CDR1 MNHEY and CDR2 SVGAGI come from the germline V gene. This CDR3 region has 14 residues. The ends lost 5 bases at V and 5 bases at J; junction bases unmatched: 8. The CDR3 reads CASSPPSGGTEAFF. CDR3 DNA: TGTGCCAGCAGTCCACCATCAGGGGGAACTGAAGCTTTCTTT.

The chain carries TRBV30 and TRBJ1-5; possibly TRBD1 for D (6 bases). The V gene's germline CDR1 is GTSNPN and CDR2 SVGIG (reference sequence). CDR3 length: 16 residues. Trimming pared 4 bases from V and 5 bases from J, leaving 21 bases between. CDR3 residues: CAWNPQGAGSYQPQHF. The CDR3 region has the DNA TGTGCCTGGAACCCACAGGGAGCGGGGTCCTATCAGCCCCAGCATTTT.

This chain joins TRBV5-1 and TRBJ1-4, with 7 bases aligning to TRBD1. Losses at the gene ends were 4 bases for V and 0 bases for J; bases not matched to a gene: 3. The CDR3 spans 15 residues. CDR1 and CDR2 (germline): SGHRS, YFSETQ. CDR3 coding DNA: TGCGCCAGCAGCCCGGGGACAGCAACTAATGAAAAACTGTTTTTT. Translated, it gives CASSPGTATNEKLFF.

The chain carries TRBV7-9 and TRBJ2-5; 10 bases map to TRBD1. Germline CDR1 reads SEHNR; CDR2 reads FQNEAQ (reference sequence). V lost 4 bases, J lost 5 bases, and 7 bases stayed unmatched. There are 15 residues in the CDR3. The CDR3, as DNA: TGTGCCAGCAGCTCGGACAGGGGGTTGGGGGAGACCCAGTACTTC. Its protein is CASSSDRGLGETQYF.

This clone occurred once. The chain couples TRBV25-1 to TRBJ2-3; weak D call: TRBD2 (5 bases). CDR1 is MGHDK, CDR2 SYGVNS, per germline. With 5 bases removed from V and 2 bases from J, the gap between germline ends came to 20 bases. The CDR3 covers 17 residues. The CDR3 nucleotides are TGTGCCAGCAGTTCAGGAGTCGGCGGGTACCACACAGATACGCAGTATTTT. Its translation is CASSSGVGGYHTDTQYF.

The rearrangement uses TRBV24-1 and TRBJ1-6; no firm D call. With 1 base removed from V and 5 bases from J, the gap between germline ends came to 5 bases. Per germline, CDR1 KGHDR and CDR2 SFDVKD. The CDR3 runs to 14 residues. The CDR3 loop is CATSDFWDNSPLHF. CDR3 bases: TGTGCCACCAGTGATTTCTGGGATAATTCACCCCTCCACTTT.